The T cell receptor beta chain described here comes from a study of T cells in Graves' hyperthyroidism and ophthalmopathy. Study-level findings and limits: Model-based prediction identified ophthalmopathy a median about 6.8 months prior to its onset.

TCR beta CDR3 regions were amplified from RNA. An initial round of RT-PCR targeting the TCR CDR3 relied on the HTBI primer set. MiXCR, applied by TCRdb to the multiplex PCR reads, yields one record per CDR3 protein. The sample lists about 760,000 distinct CDR3 sequences, 35% occurring once. The CDR3 contains 13 residues. Trimming stripped 7 bases from V and 0 bases from J, with 10 bases between. The germline V gene has CDR1 MDHEN and CDR2 SYDVKM. As regards this clonotype: Its specificity is not known.

This chain uses TRBV28 with TRBJ2-7; a possible D gene is TRBD2 (6 bases). The TCR comes from a woman between 40 and 50 years old with Graves' hyperthyroidism. The sequenced sample was blood. CDR3 coding DNA: TGTGCCAGCAAACCCGGGAGCTCCTACGAGCAGTACTTC. It is translated as CASKPGSSYEQYF.